This TCR beta chain was recovered during a study of T cell responses to AZD1222 COVID-19 vaccine. Study outcomes and limitations: Targets within unmutated variant regions were reportedly found for nearly half of spike-specific TCRs. Clonal diversity may have been underestimated in mostly white British donors.

TCRdb's table, derived via immunoSEQ multiplex PCR, lists solely in-frame clones and lacks some. The sample has about 140,000 clones; 85% to 90% are singletons. Only one count was recorded for this clone. The antigen remains unidentified. This CDR3 has 17 residues. Trimming shortened V by 5 bases and J by 1 base, and 20 bases separated the two germline ends. Germline lookup yields CDR1 MNHEY and CDR2 SMNVEV (reference sequence). The chain links TRBV27 to TRBJ1-1; D ambiguous. The sample here was peripheral blood, taken on day 0 of AZD1222 vaccination. The receptor was derived from an adult in good health. The CDR3 loop is CASSPPGWERGNTEAFF. CDR3 nucleotides: TGTGCCAGCAGTCCCCCTGGGTGGGAACGTGGGAACACTGAAGCTTTCTTT.